What follows are 20 T cell receptor beta chains derived from one specimen sequenced in a study of kidney transplant recipient with SARS-CoV-2 infection. TCRdb analysed the reads with MiXCR anew, one entry per CDR3 protein. The sample contains roughly 230,000 distinct CDR3 sequences, around 26% of which appear only once. Here the sequenced sample was a blood sample, taken at baseline and on day 111 from a kidney transplant recipient. Every receptor here comes from a male patient between 25 and 39 years old who had COVID-19 and was a kidney transplant recipient. Some T cells may possibly be graft donor cells.

This clonotype was seen a few times. This chain joins TRBV7-9 and TRBJ2-1; D is possibly TRBD1 or TRBD2 (6 bases each). Germline CDR1 is SEHNR and CDR2 is FQNEAQ (reference sequence). CDR3 length: 16 amino acids. The V gene lost 4 bases and the J gene lost 6 bases, with 19 bases spanning the gap. Here the CDR3 reads CASSSDKGGAGNEQFF. CDR3 coding DNA: TGTGCCAGCAGCTCGGATAAGGGGGGCGCAGGCAATGAGCAGTTCTTC.

This clonotype was counted many times. The chain carries TRBV7-7 and TRBJ1-2; D remains ambiguous. Germline CDR1 SSHAT, CDR2 FNYEAQ (reference sequence). Trimming shortened V by 5 bases and J by 4 bases, and 23 bases separated the two germline ends. The CDR3 has 17 amino acids. The CDR3 nucleotides are TGTGCCAGCAGCAGTACTAGTAAGTGCCGAAAGACCTATGGCTACACCTTC. Amino acids: CASSSTSKCRKTYGYTF.

There are a few counts of this clonotype. This chain uses TRBV28 with TRBJ2-3; D is ambiguous. CDR1 is MDHEN and CDR2 is SYDVKM in the germline V gene. Trimming took 6 bases from V and 10 from J, leaving 14 bases between them. The CDR3 consists of 12 residues. The CDR3 DNA sequence: TGTGCCAGCAGCCCTCCCGCCTTTCCGCAGTATTTT. Protein product: CASSPPAFPQYF. Variable domain in full (rest from reference TRBV28 and TRBJ2-3): DVKVTQSSRYLVKRTGEKVFLECVQDMDHENMFWYRQDPGLGLRLIYFSYDVKMKEKGDIPEGYSVSREKKERFSLILESASTNQTSMYLCASSPPAFPQYFGPGTRLTVL.

This clonotype was observed many times. V is TRBV6-2 or TRBV6-3 and J is TRBJ2-7; tentative D call: TRBD1 (6 bases). Trimming stripped 2 bases from V and 0 bases from J, with 8 bases between. From germline, CDR1 is MNHEY and CDR2 SVGEGT. There are 14 residues in the CDR3. CDR3 DNA: TGTGCCAGCAGTTACGGGACAAACTCCTACGAGCAGTACGTC. Translated, it gives CASSYGTNSYEQYV.

A note on this clonotype: This clone may be a read error of a much larger clone one base away. The rearrangement joins TRBV5-1 to TRBJ2-3, with 12 bases identical to TRBD2. Per germline, CDR1 SGHRS and CDR2 YFSETQ. CDR3 length: 17 amino acids. The chain's CDR3 is CAGSLGLAGILTDTQYF. As DNA, the CDR3 is TGCGCCGGCAGCTTAGGACTAGCGGGAATCCTCACAGATACGCAGTATTTT.

Details on this clonotype: This may stem from a read error, because a much larger clone lies one nucleotide away. The chain carries TRBV6-6 and TRBJ2-2; TRBD2 matches 11 bases. The CDR3 sequence is 16 residues long. The germline gives CDR1 MNHNY, CDR2 SVGAGI (reference sequence). For the CDR3, the DNA is TGTGCCAGCAGTTACGGGCTAGCGGGAGGAACCGGGGCGCTGTTTTTT. The encoded protein is CASSYGLAGGTGALFF.

This clonotype has only one observation. At one end, the junction sequence differs from germline, possibly due to a read error. This sequence joins TRBV18 and TRBJ2-3; D not certain. The CDR3 extends over 14 amino acids. Looked up from germline, CDR1 is KGHSH and CDR2 is LQKENI. The DNA for the CDR3 is TGTGCCAGCTCATCACCAGAAGGGAAGGATACGCAGTATTTT. It translates to CASSSPEGKDTQYF. Using reference TRBV18 and TRBJ2-3 for the parts outside the CDR3, the full variable domain is NAGVMQNPRHLVRRRGQEARLRCSPMKGHSHVYWYRQLPEEGLKFMVYLQKENIIDESGMPKERFSAEFPKEGPSILRIQQVVRGDSAAYFCASSSPEGKDTQYFGPGTRLTVL.

This clonotype was counted ten times or more. This chain joins TRBV27 and TRBJ1-6, with unresolved D. Germline CDR1 is MNHEY and CDR2 is SMNVEV (reference sequence). The CDR3 is 18 amino acids. V shed 0 bases and J shed 13 bases, with 25 bases lying between them. For the CDR3, the DNA is TGTGCCAGCAGTTTATCGATGATACAGCCCCATTTTGTATCCCCCCTCCACTTT. As protein: CASSLSMIQPHFVSPLHF.

Comment on this clonotype: A much larger clonotype is one base distant, so this may be a read error. Since the CDR3 does not end with the conserved phenylalanine or tryptophan, this likely comes from a read error. The CDR3 region is CASSLDQGTGNTIYL. The CDR3 DNA reads as TGTGCCAGCAGCTTAGATCAGGGTACTGGAAACACCATATATCTT. The chain has TRBV7-2 and TRBJ1-3, with a tentative D call TRBD1 (5 bases). V lost 1 base, J lost 2 bases, and 9 bases lay in between. The CDR3 contains 15 residues. The germline V gene encodes CDR1 SGHTA and CDR2 FQGNSA.

At least ten counts were recorded for this clonotype. The V gene is TRBV5-6, the J gene TRBJ2-7; D call uncertain. There are 14 residues in the CDR3. The V end was cut by 4 bases, the J end by 2 bases, with 13 bases between. Germline lookup yields CDR1 SGHDT and CDR2 YYEEEE. The CDR3 region is CASSDLGMAYEQYF. CDR3 DNA: TGTGCCAGCAGCGACCTGGGGATGGCCTACGAGCAGTACTTC.

The table lists this clonotype with many counts. The chain couples TRBV20-1 to TRBJ2-3; 12 bases fit TRBD2. J lost 0 bases, V lost 1 base, and 8 bases had no gene match. Germline V lookup: CDR1 DFQATT, CDR2 SNEGSKA (reference sequence). The CDR3 has 18 residues. CDR3 region: CSARGLAGGGTSTDTQYF. The CDR3, as DNA: TGCAGTGCTAGAGGGCTAGCGGGAGGGGGAACTAGCACAGATACGCAGTATTTT.

In its sample, this clonotype was seen a few times. The CDR3 coding sequence is TGTGCCAGCAGCTTAGGGCAGACTTCCACAGATACGCAGTATTTT. Translating gives CASSLGQTSTDTQYF. V and J are TRBV7-2 and TRBJ2-3; D is unresolved. V lost 1 base and J lost 2, with 10 bases in between. The CDR3 is 15 amino acids. From germline, CDR1 is SGHTA and CDR2 FQGNSA.

This clonotype was seen at least ten times. The chain links TRBV29-1 to TRBJ2-2, with no clear D. With 6 bases removed from V and 2 bases from J, the gap between germline ends came to 4 bases. CDR1 and CDR2 (germline): SQVTM, ANQGSEA. The CDR3 has 11 residues. CDR3 in DNA: TGCAGCGTAAGAAACACCGGGGAGCTGTTTTTT. This gives the protein CSVRNTGELFF.

With regard to this clonotype: A much larger clone lies one base from this, so it may be a read error. The J gene is TRBJ2-7, the V gene TRBV10-3; D possibly corresponds to TRBD2 (6 bases). V was pared by 4 bases and J by 10 bases, with 26 bases between. The CDR3 extends over 16 amino acids. Germline CDR1 and CDR2: ENHRY and SYGVKD. The CDR3 sequence: CAISVTGLLEQEAQYF. The CDR3 DNA reads as TGTGCCATCAGTGTAACAGGACTACTAGAACAAGAGGCCCAGTACTTC.

With respect to this clonotype: This sequence may be a read error, since a much larger clone differs from it by one base. The rearrangement joins TRBV11-2 to TRBJ2-2; D tentatively reads TRBD1 or TRBD2 (5 bases each). Trimming shortened V by 1 base and J by 6 bases, and 9 bases separated the two germline ends. The CDR3 is 14 amino acids. Germline V gene sequence: CDR1 SGHAT, CDR2 FQNNGV. Here the CDR3 reads CASSLGREPGELFF. In DNA, the CDR3 is TGTGCCAGCAGCTTAGGCAGGGAGCCCGGGGAGCTGTTTTTT.

This clonotype was recorded at least ten times. This chain joins TRBV10-3 and TRBJ2-1; D is possibly TRBD1 (6 bases). V was clipped by 0 bases and J by 6 bases, with 12 bases between them. The CDR3 extends over 15 amino acids. From germline, CDR1 is ENHRY and CDR2 SYGVKD. The CDR3 protein is CAISESFGTSNEQFF. The DNA of the CDR3 is TGTGCCATCAGTGAGTCTTTTGGGACATCCAATGAGCAGTTCTTC.

At least ten counts were recorded for this clonotype. The chain recombines TRBV21-1 with TRBJ2-3. TRBV21-1 has pseudogene status. The CDR3 loop spans 17 amino acids. Here the CDR3 DNA reads TGTGCCAGCAGTGAGTTTGTAGCTACAGTCATGCAAGATACGCAGTATTTT. Amino acid sequence: CASSEFVATVMQDTQYF.

Concerning this clonotype itself: Since a much larger clone is just one base distant, this may be a read error. The chain joins TRBV10-3 to TRBJ1-3; unclear D gene. In germline, CDR1 is ENHRY, CDR2 SYGVKD. The CDR3 has 18 residues. The germline V and J ends were trimmed by 10 bases and 3 bases, with 28 bases remaining between them. The CDR3 region is CASRRRIRAPLFGNTIYF. CDR3 sequence (DNA): TGTGCCAGCCGCAGAAGAATAAGGGCGCCTCTTTTTGGAAACACCATATATTTT.

A note on this clonotype: Only one base separates this from a far larger clonotype, so it likely reflects a read error. The chain is built from TRBV3-2 and TRBJ2-3; the table names TRBD1, a call not compared with the DNA. The J call is uncertain, as TRBJ2-7 better fits the DNA end. TRBV3-2 is labeled a pseudogene. The CDR3 length is 14 residues. The CDR3 region has the DNA TGTGTCAGCAGCCAAGGGAGCGGGGGCGGAAAGCAGTACTTC. It encodes CVSSQGSGGGKQYF.

This clonotype was seen repeatedly, ten times or more. This rearrangement joins TRBV28 to TRBJ2-3, with TRBD1 as a possible D gene (5 bases). Germline V gene data show CDR1 as MDHEN and CDR2 as SYDVKM. This CDR3 has 14 residues. V gave up 2 bases and J gave up 6 bases, with 12 bases separating them. CDR3 protein: CASSLVPRADTQYF. The CDR3 region has the DNA TGTGCCAGCAGTTTAGTTCCCAGGGCTGATACGCAGTATTTT.